The next 2 T cell receptor beta chains were all read from a single sample in a study of memory CD4+ T cells and cytomegalovirus serostatus. This table comes from immunoSEQ multiplex PCR, and its TCRdb copy is limited to in-frame clones, with some not included. The sample includes 45,000 to 60,000 clones, roughly 78% of them seen just once. The sort gate was single viable CD3+CD4+CD8-CD45RO+ cells for memory CD4+ T cells. Sequencing was done on a sample of memory CD4+ T cells from blood. The receptors derive from an adult in good health and CMV-seronegative.

V usage is TRBV5-6 and J usage is TRBJ2-5; either TRBD1 or TRBD2 may supply D (5 bases each). CDR1 and CDR2 from the germline V gene are SGHDT and YYEEEE. V lost 1 base to trimming and J lost 2 bases, with 9 bases between them. The CDR3 is made up of 14 amino acids. Here the CDR3 reads CASSLSWGQETQYF. As DNA, the CDR3 is TGTGCCAGCAGCTTGAGTTGGGGGCAAGAGACCCAGTACTTC.

This clone was found a few times. V is TRBV2 and J is TRBJ2-2, with TRBD2 identical over 9 bases. J gave up 3 bases and V 4 bases, and 3 bases lay outside the gene matches. The CDR3 is made up of 15 amino acids. Germline CDR1 and CDR2: SNHLY and FYNNEI. The CDR3 bases are TGTGCCAGCAGTGCTAGCGGGAAGTACACCGGGGAGCTGTTTTTT. This encodes CASSASGKYTGELFF.